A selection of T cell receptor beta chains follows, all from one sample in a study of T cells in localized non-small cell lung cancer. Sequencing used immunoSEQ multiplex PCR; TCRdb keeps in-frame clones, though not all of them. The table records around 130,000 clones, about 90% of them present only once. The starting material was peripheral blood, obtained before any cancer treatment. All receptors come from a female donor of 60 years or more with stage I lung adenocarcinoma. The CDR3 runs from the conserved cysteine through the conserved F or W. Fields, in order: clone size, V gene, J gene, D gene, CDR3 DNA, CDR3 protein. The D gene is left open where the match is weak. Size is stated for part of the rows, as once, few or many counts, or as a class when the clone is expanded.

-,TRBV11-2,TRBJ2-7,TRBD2,TGTGCCAGCAGCCCTAGGGGAGCGGGAGGGTCCTACGAGCAGTACTTC,CASSPRGAGGSYEQYF
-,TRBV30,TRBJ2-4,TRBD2,TGTGCCTGGATCCCCTACGGGGGGGCCAAAAACATTCAGTACTTC,CAWIPYGGAKNIQYF
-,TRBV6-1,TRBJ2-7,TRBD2,TGTGCCAGCAGTGAAGAAGCCTTGGGACTAGCGGGAGACGAGCAGTACTTC,CASSEEALGLAGDEQYF
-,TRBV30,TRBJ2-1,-,TGTGCCTGGAGTGTTAGGGGGAATGAGCAGTTCTTC,CAWSVRGNEQFF
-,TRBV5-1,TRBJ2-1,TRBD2,TGCGCCAGCAGCTTGGCTGCGGGAGTCTCCTACAATGAGCAGTTCTTC,CASSLAAGVSYNEQFF
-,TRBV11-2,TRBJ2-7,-,TGTGCCAGCAGCCGACACCCGGGGGACGGCGGGGTTTCCTTC,CASSRHPGDGGVSF
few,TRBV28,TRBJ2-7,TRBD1,TGTGCCAGCAGTGGACAGGACTCCTACGAGCAGTACTTC,CASSGQDSYEQYF
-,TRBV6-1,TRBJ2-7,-,TGTGCCAGCAGTGGAGAAGCCGGACGGCTGGCCTACGAGCAGTACTTC,CASSGEAGRLAYEQYF
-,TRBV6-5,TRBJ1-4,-,TGTGCCAGCAGTTACTCGGGCAGCTATGGGGAAAAACTGTTTTTT,CASSYSGSYGEKLFF
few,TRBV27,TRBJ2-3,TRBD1,TGTGCCAGCAGTGCCAGGGGGCATACGCAGTATTTT,CASSARGHTQYF
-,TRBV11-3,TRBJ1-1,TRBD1,TGTGCCAGCAGCTTGTCCGGGACAGGAGCTGAAGCTTTCTTT,CASSLSGTGAEAFF
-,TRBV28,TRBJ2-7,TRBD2,TGTGCCAGCAGTTTATTCCAGCGGGGGAACTACGAGCAGTACTTC,CASSLFQRGNYEQYF
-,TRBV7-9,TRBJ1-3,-,TGTGCCAGCAGCTTAGCTACTTCTGGTAACTCTGGAAACACCATATATTTT,CASSLATSGNSGNTIYF
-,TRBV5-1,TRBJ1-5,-,TGCGCCAGCAGCTTGGGCGGGACGGCTAGCAATCAGCCCCAGCATTTT,CASSLGGTASNQPQHF
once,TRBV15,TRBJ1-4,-,TGTGCCACCAGCAGAGGGGTGACTAATGAAAAACTGTTTTTT,CATSRGVTNEKLFF
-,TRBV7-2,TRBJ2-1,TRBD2,TGTGCCAGCCGCCGTTCCGGAAGCGGGACGACTTACAATGAGCAGTTCTTC,CASRRSGSGTTYNEQFF
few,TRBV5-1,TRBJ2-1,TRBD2,TGCGCCAGCAGACCCGAACTAGCGGGAGTCGGTGAGCAGTTCTTC,CASRPELAGVGEQFF
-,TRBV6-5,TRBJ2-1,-,TGTGCCAGCAGTGAAGTTGGATACAATGAGCAGTTCTTC,CASSEVGYNEQFF
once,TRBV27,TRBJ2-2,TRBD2,TGTGCCAGCAGTGGCGGGAGGGCCGGGGAGCTGTTTTTT,CASSGGRAGELFF
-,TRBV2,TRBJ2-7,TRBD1,TGTGCCAGCAGGTCCGGGACAGCCTTCTACGAGCAGTACTTC,CASRSGTAFYEQYF
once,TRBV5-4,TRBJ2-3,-,TGTGCCAGCAGCTTGGCTGGGGGTGGGAGCACAGATACGCAGTATTTT,CASSLAGGGSTDTQYF
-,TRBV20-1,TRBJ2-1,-,TGCAGTGCTACGAATGGGGTGCAGTTCTTC,CSATNGVQFF
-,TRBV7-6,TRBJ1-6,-,TGTGCCAGCAGCTTAAGGGCAACCCATTCACCCCTCCACTTT,CASSLRATHSPLHF
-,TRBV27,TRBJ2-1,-,TGTGCCAGCAGTTTGAGGCGGGACCTCAATGAGCAGTTCTTC,CASSLRRDLNEQFF
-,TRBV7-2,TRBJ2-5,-,TGTGCCAGCAGCTTAAGTAGGGGCCAAGAGACCCAGTACTTC,CASSLSRGQETQYF
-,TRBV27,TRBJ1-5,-,TGTGCCAGCAGTTTAAGTGGGTATCAGCCCCAGCATTTT,CASSLSGYQPQHF
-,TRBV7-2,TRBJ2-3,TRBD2,TGTGCCAGCAGGCTTCGGGGGACTAGCGGGGCAGATACGCAGTATTTT,CASRLRGTSGADTQYF
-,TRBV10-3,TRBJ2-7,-,TGTGCCATCAGTGATCGGGATACTCTCTCCTACGAGCAGTACTTC,CAISDRDTLSYEQYF
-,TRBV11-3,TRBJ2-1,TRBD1,TGTGCCAGCAGCGACGGGACAGGGATTAAAAATGAGCAGTTCTTC,CASSDGTGIKNEQFF
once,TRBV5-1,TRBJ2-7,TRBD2,TGCGCCAGCAGCTTGAATCTAGCGGGAGGAAGCGTAGAGAACGAGCAGTACTTC,CASSLNLAGGSVENEQYF
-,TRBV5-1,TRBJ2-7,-,TGCGCCAGCAGCTTGGTGCCGGGCCCCTACGAGCAGTACTTC,CASSLVPGPYEQYF
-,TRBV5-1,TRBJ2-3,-,TGCGCCAGCAGTCCTGGAGTGACAGATACGCAGTATTTT,CASSPGVTDTQYF
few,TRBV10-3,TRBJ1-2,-,TGTGCCATCAGTGAGGAGAGCCTCTATGGCTACACCTTC,CAISEESLYGYTF
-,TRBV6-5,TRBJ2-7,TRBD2,TGTGCCAGCAGTTACCTAGCGGGAGTGGGGGAGCAGTACTTC,CASSYLAGVGEQYF
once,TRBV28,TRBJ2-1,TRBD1,TGTGCCAGCAGCCTAATGGGACAGGCGAGAAATGAGCAGTTCTTC,CASSLMGQARNEQFF
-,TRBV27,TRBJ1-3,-,TGTGCCAGCAGTGTCACAGGGTACGGAAACACCATATATTTT,CASSVTGYGNTIYF
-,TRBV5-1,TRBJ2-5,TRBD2,TGCGCCAGCAGGAAGACTAGCGGGAGGGAAGGGCAAGAGACCCAGTACTTC,CASRKTSGREGQETQYF
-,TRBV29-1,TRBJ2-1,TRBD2,TGCAGCGTTGATGATGGGAGCGGGAGAATGAAGTTCTTC,CSVDDGSGRMKFF
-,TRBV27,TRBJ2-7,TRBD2,TGTGCCAGCAGAATGGGGACTAGCGGGTCTTACGAGCAGTACTTC,CASRMGTSGSYEQYF
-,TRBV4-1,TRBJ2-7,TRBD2,TGCGCCAGCAGCCGAGGACTAGCGGATGCCTACGAGCAGTACTTC,CASSRGLADAYEQYF
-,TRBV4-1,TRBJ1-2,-,TGCGCCAGCAGCCAAGTACCGCAGGCCGAGAAATCCTTC,CASSQVPQAEKSF
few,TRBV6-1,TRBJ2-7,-,TGTGCCAGCAGTAGGGCGCAGCAGTACTTC,CASSRAQQYF
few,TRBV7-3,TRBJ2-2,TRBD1,TGTGCCAGCAGCTTTGACAGGGTGTCCGGGGAGCTGTTTTTT,CASSFDRVSGELFF
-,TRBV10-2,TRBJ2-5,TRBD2,TGCGCCAGCAGCCTGGGACTAGCGGAAGAGACCCAGTACTTC,CASSLGLAEETQYF
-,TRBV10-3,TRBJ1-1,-,TGTGCCGGCAGGGTGACCAGGGACACTGAAGTTTTCTTT,CAGRVTRDTEVFF
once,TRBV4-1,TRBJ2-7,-,TGCGCCAGCAGCCATCCGAGGTGGGCTCCGGAGGACGAGCAGTACTTC,CASSHPRWAPEDEQYF
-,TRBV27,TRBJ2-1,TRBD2,TGTGCCAGCGTCAGTCCTTACGGACTAGCGGGAAAACCCTACTACAATGAGCAGTTCTTC,CASVSPYGLAGKPYYNEQFF
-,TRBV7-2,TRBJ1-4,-,TGTGCCAGCAGCTTACAGGTCGCAACTAATGAAAAACTGTTTTTT,CASSLQVATNEKLFF
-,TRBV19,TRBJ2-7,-,TGTGCCACCGACAACCCTACGTACTTC,CATDNPTYF
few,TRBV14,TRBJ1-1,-,TGTGCCAGCAGCCAAAGCAGTCCCTACACTGAAGCTTTCTTT,CASSQSSPYTEAFF
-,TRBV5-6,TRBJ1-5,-,TGTGCCAGCAGCTTGGCAGGGGTCAATCGACCCCAGCATTTT,CASSLAGVNRPQHF
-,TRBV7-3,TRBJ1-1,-,TGTGCCAGCAGCTTATTCTCCCGAGGCTCATCGGCTGAAGCTTTCTTT,CASSLFSRGSSAEAFF
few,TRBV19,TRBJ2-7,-,TGTGCCAGTAGTGATGGCGGGACCGCCTACGAGCAGTACTTC,CASSDGGTAYEQYF
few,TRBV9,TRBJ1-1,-,TGTGCCAGCAGCGCGGGGACGGTGAACACTGAAGCTTTCTTT,CASSAGTVNTEAFF